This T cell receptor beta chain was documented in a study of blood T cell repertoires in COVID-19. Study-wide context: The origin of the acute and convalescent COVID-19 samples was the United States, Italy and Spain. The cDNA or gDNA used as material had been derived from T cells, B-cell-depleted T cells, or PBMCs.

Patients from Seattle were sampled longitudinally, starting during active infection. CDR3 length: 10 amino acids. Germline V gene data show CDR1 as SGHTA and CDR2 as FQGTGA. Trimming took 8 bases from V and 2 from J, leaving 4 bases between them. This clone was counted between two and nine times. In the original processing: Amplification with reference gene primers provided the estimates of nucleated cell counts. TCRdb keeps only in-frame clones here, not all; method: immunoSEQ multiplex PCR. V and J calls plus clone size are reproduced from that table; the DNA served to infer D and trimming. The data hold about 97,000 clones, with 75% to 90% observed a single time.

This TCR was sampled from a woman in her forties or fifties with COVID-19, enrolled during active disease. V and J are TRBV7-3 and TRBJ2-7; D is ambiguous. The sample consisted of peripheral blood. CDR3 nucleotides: TGTGCCAGCCCTACCTACGAGCAGTACTTC. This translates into CASPTYEQYF.